This entry concerns a single TCR beta chain. These data are taken from a study of cytomegalovirus exposure and HLA in healthy donors. The ends were cut back, 0 bases at V and 2 bases at J, with 11 bases in the middle. Germline lookup yields CDR1 PRHDT and CDR2 FYEKMQ (reference sequence). The CDR3 length is 15 residues. PCR amplification relied on 60 Vbeta primers (plus 13 Jbeta primers). Sequenced by immunoSEQ multiplex PCR; TCRdb stores in-frame clones only, minus some. The sample yields approximately 150,000 clones, roughly 80% seen once. The material sequenced was PBMCs. This rearrangement joins TRBV13 to TRBJ2-7; D is possibly TRBD2 (6 bases). This sequence originates from a man in his forties or fifties in good health and CMV-seropositive. The CDR3, as DNA: TGTGCCAGCAGCTTAGGGTCTGGACTACCCTACGAGCAGTACTTC. The encoded protein is CASSLGSGLPYEQYF. Full variable domain (missing parts from reference TRBV13 and TRBJ2-7): AAGVIQSPRHLIKEKRETATLKCYPIPRHDTVYWYQQGPGQDPQFLISFYEKMQSDKGSIPDRFSAQQFSDYHSELNMSSLELGDSALYFCASSLGSGLPYEQYFGPGTRLTVT.